These T cell receptor beta chains were read from a single sample in a study of cytomegalovirus exposure and HLA in healthy donors. Only in-frame clones appear in the TCRdb table, and some are missing; sequencing was by immunoSEQ multiplex PCR. This listing includes 100,000 to 150,000 clones. The sequenced material came from PBMCs. These receptors were taken from a man between 18 and 29 years old in good health and CMV-seronegative. Both conserved end residues are part of each CDR3. A D gene is named only where the DNA matches it firmly.

j_gene: TRBJ2-1
d_gene: NA
v_gene: TRBV6-1
CDR3aa: CASSEVGGASYNEQFF
CDR3nt: TGTGCCAGCAGTGAAGTAGGAGGGGCGTCCTACAATGAGCAGTTCTTC

j_gene: TRBJ1-5
d_gene: NA
v_gene: TRBV5-1
CDR3aa: CASSEEPGQPQHF
CDR3nt: TGCGCCAGCAGCGAGGAGCCCGGCCAGCCCCAGCATTTT

j_gene: TRBJ2-3
d_gene: NA
v_gene: TRBV30
CDR3aa: CAWSFRRPPDTQYF
CDR3nt: TGTGCCTGGAGTTTCCGCAGGCCCCCAGATACGCAGTATTTT

j_gene: TRBJ2-3
d_gene: NA
v_gene: TRBV6-4
CDR3aa: CASSLAVGTDTQYF
CDR3nt: TGTGCCAGCAGTTTGGCGGTGGGCACAGATACGCAGTATTTT

j_gene: TRBJ2-1
d_gene: NA
v_gene: TRBV25-1
CDR3aa: CASSDWGVDEQFF
CDR3nt: TGTGCCAGCAGTGACTGGGGGGTGGATGAGCAGTTCTTC

j_gene: TRBJ2-3
d_gene: TRBD2
v_gene: TRBV5-1
CDR3aa: CASSLLGLAGGFTDTQYF
CDR3nt: TGCGCCAGCAGCTTGTTGGGACTAGCGGGGGGATTCACAGATACGCAGTATTTT

j_gene: TRBJ1-3
d_gene: NA
v_gene: TRBV27
CDR3aa: CASSPYSGNTIYF
CDR3nt: TGTGCCAGCAGTCCCTACTCTGGAAACACCATATATTTT

j_gene: TRBJ2-7
d_gene: NA
v_gene: TRBV6-1
CDR3aa: CASSTTYYEQYF
CDR3nt: TGTGCCAGCAGTACGACATACTACGAGCAGTACTTC

j_gene: TRBJ1-1
d_gene: NA
v_gene: TRBV19
CDR3aa: CASSIETYTEAFF
CDR3nt: TGTGCCAGTAGTATAGAAACATACACTGAAGCTTTCTTT

j_gene: TRBJ2-2
d_gene: TRBD1
v_gene: TRBV6-1
CDR3aa: CAGGNRGDTGELFF
CDR3nt: TGTGCCGGAGGAAACAGGGGGGACACCGGGGAGCTGTTTTTT

j_gene: TRBJ2-1
d_gene: NA
v_gene: TRBV5-1
CDR3aa: CASSLEWPSSYNEQFF
CDR3nt: TGCGCCAGCAGCTTGGAGTGGCCCAGCTCCTACAATGAGCAGTTCTTC

j_gene: TRBJ2-1
d_gene: NA
v_gene: TRBV9
CDR3aa: CASSVVQGPHNEQFF
CDR3nt: TGTGCCAGCAGCGTAGTGCAGGGTCCCCACAATGAGCAGTTCTTC